This T cell receptor beta chain was found in a study of vaccination and CD4 T cells after COVID-19. Whole-study context: Samples taken post-COVID came a median roughly 13 weeks after diagnosis, ranging from 35 to 161. Study outcomes and limitations: Analysis of convalescent patients found that 304 of 307 vaccine-specific clones were spike mono-reactive.

Time point meaning: late sampling 161 to 241 days after vaccination in a few convalescent patients. TCRdb reprocessed the PCR reads via MiXCR and lists one record per CDR3 protein. The table shows approximately 40,000 distinct CDR3 sequences, with 36% occurring only once. On this clonotype itself: Its specificity is unknown.

The ends were cut back, 4 bases at V and 1 base at J, with 17 bases in the middle. This CDR3 is built from 16 residues. The germline gives CDR1 SGHDT, CDR2 YYEEEE. The clonotype comes from a human donor who had recovered from COVID-19. This chain uses TRBV5-6 with TRBJ1-1, with D maybe TRBD1 (5 bases). Material: CD4+ T cells from blood, obtained about 7 months after SARS-CoV-2 vaccination. CDR3 DNA: TGTGCCAGCAGCAGATTAATCAGGACATCGAACACTGAAGCTTTCTTT. As protein: CASSRLIRTSNTEAFF.